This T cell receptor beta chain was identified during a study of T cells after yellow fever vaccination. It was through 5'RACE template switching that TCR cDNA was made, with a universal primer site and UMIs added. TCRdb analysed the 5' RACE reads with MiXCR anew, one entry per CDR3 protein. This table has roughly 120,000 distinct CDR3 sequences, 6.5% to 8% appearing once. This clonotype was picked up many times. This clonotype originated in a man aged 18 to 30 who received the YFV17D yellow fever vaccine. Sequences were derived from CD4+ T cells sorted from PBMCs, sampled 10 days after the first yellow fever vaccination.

The CDR3 region is CASSGGLVETQYF. CDR3 DNA sequence: TGTGCCAGCAGCGGGGGTCTGGTGGAGACCCAGTACTTC. The V call is TRBV3-1, the J call TRBJ2-5, with D perhaps TRBD1 or TRBD2 (5 bases each). In germline, CDR1 is LGHDT, CDR2 YNNKEL (reference sequence). The CDR3 consists of 13 residues. Trimming took 5 bases from V and 5 from J, leaving 12 bases between them.